This T cell receptor (beta chain) was sequenced for a study of regulatory T cells. Points from the study as a whole: In patients, unique TRB V-J pairs were restricted and V/J usage skewed, especially in Tregs.

The primer mix had 52 TRBV and 13 TRBJ primers. Data came from immunoSEQ multiplex PCR; TCRdb stores just in-frame clones and leaves some out. The sample carries approximately 15,000 clones, 92% recorded once. Details on this clone: Its antigen is not known.

Germline V CDR1 and CDR2: SEHNR, FQNEAQ (reference sequence). This CDR3 region has 14 residues. J was trimmed by 6 bases and V by 3 bases; bases with no gene match: 3. The sample comprised CD8+ T cells sorted from blood. The rearrangement links TRBV7-9 to TRBJ2-1, with TRBD1 matching over 9 bases. This clonotype originated in a young adult with CD3G deficiency. The CDR3 nucleotides read TGTGCCAGCAGCTTTACAGGGGGCCCCAATGAGCAGTTCTTC. Translating gives CASSFTGGPNEQFF.